This T cell receptor beta chain was observed in a study of T-cell memory formation after mild COVID-19. Study in general: Most TCR clusters belonged to a single donor. Study results and limitations: There was no confirmation that second-wave clones peaking on day 37 were SARS-CoV-2 specific.

Only a few counts were recorded for this clonotype. Its specificity is unknown. MiXCR, applied by TCRdb to the 5' RACE reads, yields one record per CDR3 protein. The sample has around 310,000 distinct CDR3 sequences, roughly 19% seen once. The germline V gene encodes CDR1 SEHNR and CDR2 FQNEAQ (reference sequence). With 4 bases removed from V and 0 bases from J, the gap between germline ends came to 16 bases. The CDR3 runs to 18 residues. The specimen sequenced was PBMCs or a T cell subset sorted from them (not recorded which). The TCR was taken from a man younger than 30 who had mild COVID-19 (a few samples of this study predate the infection). Cell type and time point are not known. This sequence joins TRBV7-9 and TRBJ2-6; no firm D call. This chain's CDR3 is CASSSRVLRASGANVLTF. The CDR3 DNA is TGTGCCAGCAGCTCCCGCGTATTAAGGGCCTCTGGGGCCAACGTCCTGACTTTC.